Included here is one T cell receptor (beta chain) sequence, with context. Its antigen is unknown. Germline V gives CDR1 SGHDT, CDR2 YYEEEE. Trimming took off 2 bases at V and 1 base at J, with 15 bases between the two ends. The CDR3 extends over 16 amino acids. This sample is part of a study of regulatory dendritic cells for organ transplantation. Whole-study context: Regulatory dendritic cells came from monocytes given vitamin D3 and IL-10. Day 6 dendritic cell cultures were stimulated with LPS.

Sorted T cells were CFSE-labeled and cultured less than 6 days with allogeneic regulatory or mature dendritic cells at 1:10. CD4+ or CD8+ T cells were sorted as naive CD45RA+ or memory CD45RO+. The data were produced by immunoSEQ multiplex PCR, yet TCRdb's version contains in-frame clones alone and is incomplete. The table includes about 10,000 clones, less than 70% detected once. The specimen was naive CD4+ T cells from blood cultured with dendritic cells. Documented subset: CD45RA+ naive T cells. This TCR was recovered from a human donor in good health. This chain joins TRBV5-6 and TRBJ1-1; D is uncertain. CDR3: CASSFLVQVENTEAFF. The CDR3 DNA is TGTGCCAGCAGCTTCCTGGTGCAGGTCGAGAACACTGAAGCTTTCTTT.